Only one count was recorded for the clone carrying this T cell receptor (beta chain). The antigen is not known. The record originates from a study of T cell responses to AZD1222 COVID-19 vaccine. Study conclusions and caveats: Seropositive status at baseline applied to only five or six AZD1222 recipients. Repertoires were collected only later (after the peak T cell response had occurred). In a largely white British group with more females than males, clonal diversity was possibly underestimated.

TCRdb's copy holds only in-frame clones and misses some; the assay was immunoSEQ multiplex PCR. The sample contains 150,000 to 200,000 clones, 90% of which appear only once. Germline V lookup: CDR1 SEHNR, CDR2 FQNEAQ (reference sequence). Trimming cost V 3 bases and J 6 bases, with 14 bases left between them. This CDR3 is 14 amino acids long. The source material was peripheral blood, sampled 28 days after the second dose of the MenACWY control vaccine. V usage is TRBV7-9 and J usage is TRBJ1-1; D unresolved. The clonotype comes from an adult who received the MenACWY meningococcal vaccine as a control. Here the CDR3 reads CASSFGPSLAEAFF. The CDR3, as DNA: TGTGCCAGCAGCTTTGGACCATCTCTCGCTGAAGCTTTCTTT.